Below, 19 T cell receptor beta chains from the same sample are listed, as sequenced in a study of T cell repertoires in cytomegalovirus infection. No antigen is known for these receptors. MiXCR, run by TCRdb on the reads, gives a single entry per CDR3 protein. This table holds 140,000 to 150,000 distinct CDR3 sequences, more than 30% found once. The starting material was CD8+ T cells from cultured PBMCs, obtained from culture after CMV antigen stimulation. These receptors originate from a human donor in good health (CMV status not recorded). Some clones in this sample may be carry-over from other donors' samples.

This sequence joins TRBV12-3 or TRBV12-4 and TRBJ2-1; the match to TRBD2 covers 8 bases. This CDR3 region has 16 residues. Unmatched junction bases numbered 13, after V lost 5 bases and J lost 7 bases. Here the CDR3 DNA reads TGTGCCAGCAGTCTCGGACTAGCAAGGGGGTGGAATGAGCAGTTCTTC. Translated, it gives CASSLGLARGWNEQFF.

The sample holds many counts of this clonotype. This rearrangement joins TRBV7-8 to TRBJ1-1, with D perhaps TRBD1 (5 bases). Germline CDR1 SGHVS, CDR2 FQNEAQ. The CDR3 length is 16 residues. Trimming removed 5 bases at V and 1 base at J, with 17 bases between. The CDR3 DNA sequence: TGTGCCAGCAGCCACCTAGCGGGTCAGGGGAACACTGAAGCTTTCTTT. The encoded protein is CASSHLAGQGNTEAFF.

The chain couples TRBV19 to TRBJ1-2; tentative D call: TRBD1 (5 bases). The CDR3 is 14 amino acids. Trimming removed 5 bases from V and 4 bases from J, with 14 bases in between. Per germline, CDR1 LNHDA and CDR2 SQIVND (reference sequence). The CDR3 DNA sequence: TGTGCCAGTAGTCCCCAAGGGACCCTCTATGGCTACACCTTC. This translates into CASSPQGTLYGYTF.

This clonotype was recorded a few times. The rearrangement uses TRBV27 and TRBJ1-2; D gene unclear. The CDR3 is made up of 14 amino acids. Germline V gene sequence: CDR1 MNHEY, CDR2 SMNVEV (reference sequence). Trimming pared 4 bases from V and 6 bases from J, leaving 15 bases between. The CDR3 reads CASSSSGGGNGYTF. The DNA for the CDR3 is TGTGCCAGCAGTTCAAGTGGTGGAGGGAATGGCTACACCTTC.

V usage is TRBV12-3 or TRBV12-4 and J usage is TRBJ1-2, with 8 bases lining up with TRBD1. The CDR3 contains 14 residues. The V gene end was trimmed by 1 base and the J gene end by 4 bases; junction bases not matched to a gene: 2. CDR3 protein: CASSLGTGFYGYTF. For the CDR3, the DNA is TGTGCCAGCAGTTTAGGGACAGGGTTCTATGGCTACACCTTC.

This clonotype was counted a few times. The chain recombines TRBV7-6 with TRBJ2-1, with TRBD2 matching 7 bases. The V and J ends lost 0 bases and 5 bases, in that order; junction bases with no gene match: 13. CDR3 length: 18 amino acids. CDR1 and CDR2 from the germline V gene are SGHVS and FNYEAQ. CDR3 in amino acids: CASSLAWGSSGGNNEQFF. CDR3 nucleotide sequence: TGTGCCAGCAGCTTAGCGTGGGGGTCTAGCGGTGGAAACAATGAGCAGTTCTTC.

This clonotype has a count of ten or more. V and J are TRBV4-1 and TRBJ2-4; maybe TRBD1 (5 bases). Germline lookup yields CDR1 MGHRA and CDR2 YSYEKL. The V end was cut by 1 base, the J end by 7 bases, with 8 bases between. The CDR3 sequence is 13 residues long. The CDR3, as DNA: TGCGCCAGCAGCCAAGGGGCAGGGAACATTCAGTACTTC. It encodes CASSQGAGNIQYF.

The CDR3 reads CASRSLPYEQYF. CDR3 nucleotide sequence: TGTGCCAGCAGGTCCCTCCCCTACGAGCAGTACTTC. This sequence joins TRBV7-2 and TRBJ2-7, with D unclear. CDR1 and CDR2 (germline): SGHTA, FQGNSA. Trimming shortened V by 6 bases and J by 2 bases, and 8 bases separated the two germline ends. The CDR3 contains 12 residues.

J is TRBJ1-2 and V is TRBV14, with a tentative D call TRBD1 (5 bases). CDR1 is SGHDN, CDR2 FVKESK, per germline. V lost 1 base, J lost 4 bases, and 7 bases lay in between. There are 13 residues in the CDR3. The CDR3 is CASSQGTIYGYTF. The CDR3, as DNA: TGTGCCAGCAGCCAAGGGACAATCTATGGCTACACCTTC.

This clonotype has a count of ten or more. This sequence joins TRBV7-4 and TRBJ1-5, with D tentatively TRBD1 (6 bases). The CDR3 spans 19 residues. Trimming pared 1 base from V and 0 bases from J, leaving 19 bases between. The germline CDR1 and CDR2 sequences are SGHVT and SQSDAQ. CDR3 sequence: CASSLGGSEGEDSNQPQHF. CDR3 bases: TGTGCCAGCAGCTTAGGAGGCTCGGAGGGGGAGGATAGCAATCAGCCCCAGCATTTT.

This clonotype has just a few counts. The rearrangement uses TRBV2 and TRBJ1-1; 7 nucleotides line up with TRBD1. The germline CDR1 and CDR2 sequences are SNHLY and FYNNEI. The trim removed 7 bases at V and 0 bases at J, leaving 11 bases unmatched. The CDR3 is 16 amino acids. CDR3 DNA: TGTGCCAGCAAAGACAGGGATCACTCTTTGAACACTGAAGCTTTCTTT. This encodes CASKDRDHSLNTEAFF. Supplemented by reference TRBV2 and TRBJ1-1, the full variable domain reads EPEVTQTPSHQVTQMGQEVILRCVPISNHLYFYWYRQILGQKVEFLVSFYNNEISEKSEIFDDQFSVERPDGSNFTLKIRSTKLEDSAMYFCASKDRDHSLNTEAFFGQGTRLTVV.

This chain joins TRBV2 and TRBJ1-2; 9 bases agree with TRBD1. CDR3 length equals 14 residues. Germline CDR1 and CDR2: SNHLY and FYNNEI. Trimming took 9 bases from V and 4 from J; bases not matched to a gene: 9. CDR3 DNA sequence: TGTGCCAGGACCGACGGGACAGGGCGCTATGGCTACACCTTC. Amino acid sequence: CARTDGTGRYGYTF.

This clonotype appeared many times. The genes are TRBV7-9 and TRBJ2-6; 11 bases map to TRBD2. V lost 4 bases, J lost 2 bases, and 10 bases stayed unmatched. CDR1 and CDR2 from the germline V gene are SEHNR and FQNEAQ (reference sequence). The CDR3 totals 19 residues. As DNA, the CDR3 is TGTGCCAGCAGCTCGACTAGCGGGGCGACCTACCCTGGGGCCAACGTCCTGACTTTC. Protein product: CASSSTSGATYPGANVLTF.

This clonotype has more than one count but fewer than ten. The CDR3 bases are TGCGCCAGCAGCCAAGATATTCGGGGACAGGGGTCAGGTGAGCAGTTCTTC. Its translation: CASSQDIRGQGSGEQFF. This chain joins TRBV4-1 and TRBJ2-1, with 10 positions matching TRBD1. CDR1 is MGHRA and CDR2 is YSYEKL in the germline V gene. The CDR3 totals 17 residues. Germline trimming cut 0 bases from V and 9 bases from J; bases unmatched to any gene: 11.

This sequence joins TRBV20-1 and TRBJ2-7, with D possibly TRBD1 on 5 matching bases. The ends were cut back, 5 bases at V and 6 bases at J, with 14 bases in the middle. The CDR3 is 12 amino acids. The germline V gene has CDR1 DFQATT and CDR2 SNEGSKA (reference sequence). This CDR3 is CSARRELSEQYF. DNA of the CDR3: TGCAGTGCTCGCAGGGAATTGTCCGAGCAGTACTTC.

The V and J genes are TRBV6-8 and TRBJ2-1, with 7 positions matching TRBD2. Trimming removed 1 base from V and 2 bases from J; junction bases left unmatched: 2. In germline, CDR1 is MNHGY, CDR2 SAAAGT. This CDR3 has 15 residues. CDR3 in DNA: TGTGCCAGCAGTTACTGGGGGGGGGCCTACAATGAGCAGTTCTTC. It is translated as CASSYWGGAYNEQFF.

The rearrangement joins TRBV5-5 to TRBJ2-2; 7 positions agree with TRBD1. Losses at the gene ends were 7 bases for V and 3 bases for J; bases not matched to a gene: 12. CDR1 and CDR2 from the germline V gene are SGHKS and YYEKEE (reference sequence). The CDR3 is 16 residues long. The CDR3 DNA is TGTGCCAGCGGCGGACACAGGGGTGTAGACACCGGGGAGCTGTTTTTT. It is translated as CASGGHRGVDTGELFF.

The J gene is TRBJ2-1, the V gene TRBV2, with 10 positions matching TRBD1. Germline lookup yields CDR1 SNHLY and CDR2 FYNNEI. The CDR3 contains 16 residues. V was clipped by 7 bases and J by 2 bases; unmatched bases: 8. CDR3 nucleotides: TGTGCCAGCACGAAAGGGGGGACAGGGGCCTACAATGAGCAGTTCTTC. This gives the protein CASTKGGTGAYNEQFF.

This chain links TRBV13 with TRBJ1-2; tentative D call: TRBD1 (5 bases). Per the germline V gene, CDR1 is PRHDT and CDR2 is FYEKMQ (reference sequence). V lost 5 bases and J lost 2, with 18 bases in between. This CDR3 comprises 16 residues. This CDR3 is CASSAPGRDGNYGYTF. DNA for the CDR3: TGTGCCAGCAGCGCCCCCGGGAGGGACGGCAACTATGGCTACACCTTC.